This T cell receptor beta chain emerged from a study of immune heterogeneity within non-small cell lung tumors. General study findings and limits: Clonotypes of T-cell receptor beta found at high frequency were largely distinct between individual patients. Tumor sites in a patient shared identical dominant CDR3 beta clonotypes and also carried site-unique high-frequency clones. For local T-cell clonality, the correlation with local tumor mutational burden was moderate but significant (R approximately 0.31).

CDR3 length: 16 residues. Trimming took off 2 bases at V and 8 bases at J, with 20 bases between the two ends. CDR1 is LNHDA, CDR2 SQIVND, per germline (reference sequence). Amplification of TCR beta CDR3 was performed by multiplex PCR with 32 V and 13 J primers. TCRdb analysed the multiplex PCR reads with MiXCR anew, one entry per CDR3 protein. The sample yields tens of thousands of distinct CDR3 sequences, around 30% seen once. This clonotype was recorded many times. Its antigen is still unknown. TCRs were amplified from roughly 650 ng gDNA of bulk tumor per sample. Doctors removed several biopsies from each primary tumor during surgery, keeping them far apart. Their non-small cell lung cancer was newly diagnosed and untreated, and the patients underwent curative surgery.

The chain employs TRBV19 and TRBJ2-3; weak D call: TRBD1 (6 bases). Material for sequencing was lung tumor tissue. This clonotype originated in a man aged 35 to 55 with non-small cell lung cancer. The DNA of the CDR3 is TGTGCCAGTAGTATATCGGGTGACAGGTTCGGTGGTACGCAGTATTTT. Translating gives CASSISGDRFGGTQYF.